The 3 T cell receptor beta chains reported below all come from one sample, sequenced in a study of a mutant IDH1 vaccine in newly diagnosed glioma. Time point defined: week 35, safety follow-up. Doses comprised 300 ug of mutant IDH1 20-mer peptide each, plus topical imiquimod. The method was immunoSEQ multiplex PCR; TCRdb's version includes in-frame clones alone and lacks a portion of them. The sample records about 33,000 clones, 82% being singletons. For these receptors, no antigen is known. Specimen: PBMCs, collected from a glioma patient whose treatment included an IDH1 peptide vaccine. Every receptor here comes from a woman between 18 and 29 years old with glioma.

The chain has TRBV15 and TRBJ2-5; TRBD1 is a possible D gene (6 bases). The CDR3 is 19 residues long. Trimming left V 0 bases short and J 2 bases short, with 22 bases between. The V gene's germline CDR1 is LNHNV and CDR2 YYDKDF (reference sequence). The CDR3 sequence: CATSRDGGPQLTPQETQYF. The CDR3 DNA is TGTGCCACCAGCAGAGATGGGGGCCCCCAGCTGACCCCACAAGAGACCCAGTACTTC.

This clone was found once. J is TRBJ2-5 and V is TRBV7-8; a weak D match, TRBD2 (6 bases). Deletions cut 5 bases from V and 1 base from J, with 11 bases between. This CDR3 region has 14 residues. Germline-derived CDR1 and CDR2 are SGHVS and FQNEAQ. The CDR3 DNA follows: TGTGCCAGCAGCCCCGGGACTCGCCAAGAGACCCAGTACTTC. Translating gives CASSPGTRQETQYF.

The chain joins TRBV2 to TRBJ1-6, with 9 positions matching TRBD1. Germline V gene sequence: CDR1 SNHLY, CDR2 FYNNEI. CDR3 size: 15 residues. Germline trimming cut 7 bases from V and 9 bases from J; bases unmatched to any gene: 10. In nucleotides, the CDR3 is TGTGCCAGCATACTCTCACAGGGGGCCAGTTCACCCCTCCACTTT. Translated, it gives CASILSQGASSPLHF.